Listed below are T cell receptor beta chains from one sample, sequenced in a study of shared clonotypes between healthy human individuals. Using immunoSEQ multiplex PCR, the repertoire was profiled, and TCRdb retains in-frame clones only, with some absent. The repertoire holds some 2,100,000 clones, with about 93% as singletons. The sample comprised naive CD8+ T cells from PBMCs. The receptors derive from a young man in good health. Some clones in this sample may be carry-over from other donors' samples. Each CDR3 is given with its conserved first and last residue. A D gene is named only where the DNA matches it firmly. Not all rows give a size; the values are once, few, many and, for expanded clones, a class.

V: TRBV21-1; size: -; D: -; J: TRBJ1-2; CDR3: CASSKVDREEDGYTF; DNA: TGTGCCAGCAGCAAAGTGGACAGGGAGGAAGATGGCTACACCTTC
V: TRBV6-5; size: -; D: -; J: TRBJ2-5; CDR3: CASSLRGETQYF; DNA: TGTGCCAGCAGTTTGCGAGGGGAGACCCAGTACTTC
V: TRBV9; size: once; D: -; J: TRBJ2-5; CDR3: CASSTGPTYSQETQYF; DNA: TGTGCCAGCAGCACCGGACCCACGTACTCCCAAGAGACCCAGTACTTC
V: TRBV28; size: -; D: TRBD1; J: TRBJ2-7; CDR3: CASRLSGQALEQYF; DNA: TGTGCCAGCAGGCTTTCCGGACAGGCCCTCGAGCAGTACTTC
V: TRBV7-2; size: -; D: TRBD1; J: TRBJ2-2; CDR3: CASSLGQKTGELFF; DNA: TGTGCCAGCAGCCTGGGACAGAAAACCGGGGAGCTGTTTTTT
V: TRBV19; size: -; D: -; J: TRBJ2-1; CDR3: CASRLTGFAYNEQFF; DNA: TGTGCCAGTAGACTGACAGGTTTCGCCTACAATGAGCAGTTCTTC
V: TRBV9; size: -; D: TRBD2; J: TRBJ2-7; CDR3: CASSRGGYEQYF; DNA: TGTGCCAGCAGCCGCGGGGGCTACGAGCAGTACTTC
V: TRBV5-1; size: -; D: TRBD1; J: TRBJ1-2; CDR3: CASSEGGQGLHFYGYTF; DNA: TGCGCCAGCAGCGAGGGTGGACAGGGGCTTCACTTCTATGGCTACACCTTC
V: TRBV19; size: -; D: -; J: TRBJ1-1; CDR3: CASILLAGGFQAFF; DNA: TGTGCCAGTATTCTACTTGCGGGAGGGTTCCAAGCTTTCTTT
V: TRBV6-6; size: once; D: -; J: TRBJ1-5; CDR3: CASSYKGAGYQPQHF; DNA: TGTGCCAGCAGTTACAAGGGCGCTGGCTATCAGCCCCAGCATTTT
V: TRBV27; size: -; D: -; J: TRBJ2-7; CDR3: CASSLTGAPFEQYF; DNA: TGTGCCAGCAGTTTAACCGGGGCCCCTTTCGAGCAGTACTTC
V: TRBV29-1; size: -; D: -; J: TRBJ2-3; CDR3: CSVLLSGTQYF; DNA: TGCAGCGTTCTTCTCTCGGGTACGCAGTATTTT
V: TRBV5-1; size: -; D: TRBD2; J: TRBJ2-2; CDR3: CASSLAAGGTGELFF; DNA: TGCGCCAGCAGCTTGGCCGCGGGAGGTACCGGGGAGCTGTTTTTT
V: TRBV5-8; size: -; D: -; J: TRBJ2-7; CDR3: CASSKARTGLKTYEQYF; DNA: TGTGCCAGCAGTAAGGCTCGAACGGGCCTCAAAACCTACGAGCAGTACTTC
V: TRBV27; size: -; D: -; J: TRBJ1-5; CDR3: CASAPMTSNQPQHF; DNA: TGTGCCAGCGCTCCGATGACTAGCAATCAGCCCCAGCATTTT
V: TRBV9; size: -; D: -; J: TRBJ2-5; CDR3: CASSEGGGPQETQYF; DNA: TGTGCCAGCAGCGAGGGGGGAGGGCCCCAAGAGACCCAGTACTTC
V: TRBV2; size: -; D: -; J: TRBJ2-1; CDR3: CASNGGLDEQFF; DNA: TGTGCCAGCAACGGGGGGCTGGATGAGCAGTTCTTC
V: TRBV7-3; size: -; D: -; J: TRBJ2-1; CDR3: CASSFWQSSYNEQFF; DNA: TGTGCCAGCAGCTTCTGGCAGAGCTCCTACAATGAGCAGTTCTTC
V: TRBV7-9; size: -; D: TRBD1; J: TRBJ1-1; CDR3: CASRSGDSEAFF; DNA: TGTGCCAGCAGATCGGGGGACAGTGAAGCTTTCTTT
V: TRBV28; size: -; D: -; J: TRBJ1-1; CDR3: CASSLPGGPDTEAFF; DNA: TGTGCCAGCAGTTTACCGGGGGGACCGGACACTGAAGCTTTCTTT
V: TRBV6-6; size: -; D: TRBD1; J: TRBJ1-1; CDR3: CASSYSAGGEGTEAFF; DNA: TGTGCCAGCAGTTACAGCGCAGGGGGGGAAGGCACTGAAGCTTTCTTT
V: TRBV4-1; size: once; D: TRBD1; J: TRBJ2-7; CDR3: CASSQGGQSSYEQYF; DNA: TGCGCCAGCAGCCAAGGGGGACAGAGTAGCTACGAGCAGTACTTC
V: TRBV4-2; size: -; D: -; J: TRBJ2-7; CDR3: CASSQVRGPYEQYF; DNA: TGTGCCAGCAGCCAAGTGCGGGGACCCTACGAGCAGTACTTC
V: TRBV28; size: -; D: -; J: TRBJ2-7; CDR3: CASSLVTLGRYEQYF; DNA: TGTGCCAGCAGTTTGGTAACCCTGGGACGCTACGAGCAGTACTTC
V: TRBV5-1; size: -; D: TRBD1; J: TRBJ2-7; CDR3: CASSPRPGQGSHEQYF; DNA: TGCGCCAGCAGCCCCCGACCGGGACAGGGTTCCCATGAGCAGTACTTC
V: TRBV6-6; size: once; D: -; J: TRBJ2-2; CDR3: CASSYTAGTGELFF; DNA: TGTGCCAGCAGTTACACAGCGGGCACCGGGGAGCTGTTTTTT
V: TRBV14; size: -; D: -; J: TRBJ2-7; CDR3: CASSPGGHEQYF; DNA: TGTGCCAGCAGCCCAGGTGGACACGAGCAGTACTTC
V: TRBV9; size: few; D: TRBD1; J: TRBJ1-2; CDR3: CASSVGTGDYGYTF; DNA: TGTGCCAGCAGCGTAGGGACAGGGGACTATGGCTACACCTTC
V: TRBV29-1; size: few; D: -; J: TRBJ1-3; CDR3: CSVDGGQGNTIYF; DNA: TGCAGCGTTGATGGAGGGCAGGGAAACACCATATATTTT
V: TRBV27; size: -; D: TRBD2; J: TRBJ2-7; CDR3: CASSSPSGGDNEQYF; DNA: TGTGCCAGCAGTTCCCCGAGCGGGGGGGACAACGAGCAGTACTTC
V: TRBV9; size: -; D: -; J: TRBJ2-1; CDR3: CASSPRVGSYNEQFF; DNA: TGTGCCAGCAGCCCCCGGGTTGGTAGTTACAATGAGCAGTTCTTC
V: TRBV6-5; size: -; D: -; J: TRBJ1-2; CDR3: CASSPPRADHYGYTF; DNA: TGTGCCAGCAGCCCTCCCCGGGCGGACCACTATGGCTACACCTTC
V: TRBV6-5; size: -; D: TRBD2; J: TRBJ2-3; CDR3: CASSGSSGSTDTQYF; DNA: TGTGCCAGCAGCGGATCTAGCGGGAGCACAGATACGCAGTATTTT
V: TRBV6-1; size: -; D: TRBD1; J: TRBJ2-7; CDR3: CASNHRQGHYEQYF; DNA: TGTGCCAGCAACCACCGACAGGGACATTACGAGCAGTACTTC
V: TRBV7-9; size: -; D: -; J: TRBJ2-4; CDR3: CASSLGERGDDIQYF; DNA: TGTGCCAGCAGCTTAGGTGAACGGGGTGATGACATTCAGTACTTC
V: TRBV6-1; size: -; D: TRBD1; J: TRBJ1-2; CDR3: CASSWTGGDGYTF; DNA: TGTGCCAGCAGCTGGACAGGGGGGGATGGCTACACCTTC
V: TRBV27; size: -; D: -; J: TRBJ2-1; CDR3: CASSLSPSYNEQFF; DNA: TGTGCCAGCAGTTTGTCTCCCTCCTACAATGAGCAGTTCTTC
V: TRBV6-1; size: -; D: -; J: TRBJ1-1; CDR3: CASRDDTEAFF; DNA: TGTGCCAGCAGGGATGACACTGAAGCTTTCTTT
V: TRBV4-2; size: -; D: TRBD2; J: TRBJ2-7; CDR3: CASSQPTSGRSYEQYF; DNA: TGTGCCAGCAGCCAGCCGACTAGCGGGAGGAGCTACGAGCAGTACTTC
V: TRBV6-5; size: -; D: TRBD1; J: TRBJ2-7; CDR3: CASSYMGTGHYEQYF; DNA: TGTGCCAGCAGTTACATGGGGACAGGGCACTACGAGCAGTACTTC
V: TRBV4-3; size: -; D: TRBD2; J: TRBJ2-3; CDR3: CASSQAITSGETNPGTDTQYF; DNA: TGCGCCAGCAGCCAGGCCATTACTAGCGGGGAAACTAACCCAGGCACAGATACGCAGTATTTT